This T cell receptor (beta chain) was sequenced in a study of blood T cell repertoires in COVID-19. V was cut by 0 bases and J by 1 base, with 10 bases left in between. In germline, CDR1 is KGHSH, CDR2 LQKENI. CDR3 length equals 15 residues. Sequencing used immunoSEQ multiplex PCR; TCRdb keeps in-frame clones, though not all of them. The sample shows around 60,000 clones, approximately 91% of them seen only once. The sequence was collected from a man between 50 and 59 years old with active COVID-19. The chain uses TRBV18 and TRBJ2-7; maybe TRBD1 (5 bases). The sequencing input was peripheral blood. The CDR3: CASSPPGYRSYEQYF. In DNA, the CDR3 is TGTGCCAGCTCACCACCGGGGTACAGGTCCTACGAGCAGTACTTC.